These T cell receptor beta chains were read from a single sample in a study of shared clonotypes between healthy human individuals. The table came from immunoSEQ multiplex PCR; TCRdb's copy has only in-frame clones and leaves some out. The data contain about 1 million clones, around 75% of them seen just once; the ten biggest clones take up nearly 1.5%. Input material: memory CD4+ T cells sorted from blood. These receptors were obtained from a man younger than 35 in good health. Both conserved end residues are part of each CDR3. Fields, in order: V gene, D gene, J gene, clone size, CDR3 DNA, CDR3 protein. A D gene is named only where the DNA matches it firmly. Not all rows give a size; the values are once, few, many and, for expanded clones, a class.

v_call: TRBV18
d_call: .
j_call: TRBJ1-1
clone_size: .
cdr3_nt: TGTGCCAGCTCACCAACCCCGGGAGCCCAAGCTTTCTTT
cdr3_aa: CASSPTPGAQAFF

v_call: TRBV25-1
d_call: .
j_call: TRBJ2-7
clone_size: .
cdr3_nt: TGTGCCAGCAGTCTTACGTACGAGCAGTACTTC
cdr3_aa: CASSLTYEQYF

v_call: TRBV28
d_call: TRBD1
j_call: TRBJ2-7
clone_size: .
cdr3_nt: TGTGCCAGCGGGGACAGGGTCTACGAGCAGTACTTC
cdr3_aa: CASGDRVYEQYF

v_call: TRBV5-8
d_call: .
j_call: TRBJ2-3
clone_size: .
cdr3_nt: TGTGCCAGCAGCTTGGTTGGGGGTGGCACAGATACGCAGTATTTT
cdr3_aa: CASSLVGGGTDTQYF

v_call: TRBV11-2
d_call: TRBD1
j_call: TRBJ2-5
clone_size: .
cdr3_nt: TGTGCCAGCAGCGTCGGGACAGGGGTAGAGACCCAGTACTTC
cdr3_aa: CASSVGTGVETQYF

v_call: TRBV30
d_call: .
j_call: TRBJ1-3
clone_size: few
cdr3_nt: TGTGCCTCGGAGGGATCCGGAAACACCATATATTTT
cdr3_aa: CASEGSGNTIYF

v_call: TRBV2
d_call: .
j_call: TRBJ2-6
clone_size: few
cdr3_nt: TGTGCCAGCAGGGGGCTATTCTCTGGGGCCAACGTCCTGACTTTC
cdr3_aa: CASRGLFSGANVLTF

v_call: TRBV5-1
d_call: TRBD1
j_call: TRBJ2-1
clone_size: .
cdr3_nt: TGCGCCAGCAGCCTAAGGACAGGGGGGAACAATGAGCAGTTCTTC
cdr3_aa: CASSLRTGGNNEQFF

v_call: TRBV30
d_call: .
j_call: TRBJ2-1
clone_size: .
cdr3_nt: TGTGCCTGGAGTTCTGGGCTCTACAATGAGCAGTTCTTC
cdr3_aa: CAWSSGLYNEQFF

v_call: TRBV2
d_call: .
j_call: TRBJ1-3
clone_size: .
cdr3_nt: TGTGCCAGCAGTGTTGACAGTGGACGCTCTGGAAACACCATATATTTT
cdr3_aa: CASSVDSGRSGNTIYF

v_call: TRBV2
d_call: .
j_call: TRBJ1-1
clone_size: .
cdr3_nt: TGTGCCAGCAGGGCGAGGGGAATAAGCACTGAAGCTTTCTTT
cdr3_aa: CASRARGISTEAFF

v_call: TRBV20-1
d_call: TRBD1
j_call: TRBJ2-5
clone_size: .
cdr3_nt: TGCAGTCGGGACAGGCAAGAGACCCAGTACTTC
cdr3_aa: CSRDRQETQYF

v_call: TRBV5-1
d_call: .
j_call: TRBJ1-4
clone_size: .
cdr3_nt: TGCGCCAGCAGCCCTAACCTTGCAACTAATGAAAAACTGTTTTTT
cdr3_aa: CASSPNLATNEKLFF

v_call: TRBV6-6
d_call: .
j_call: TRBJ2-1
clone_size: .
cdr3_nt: TGTGCCAGCACCCTAACGGGGAATGAGCAGTTCTTC
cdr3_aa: CASTLTGNEQFF

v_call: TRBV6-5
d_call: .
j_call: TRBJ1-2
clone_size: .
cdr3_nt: TGTGCCAGCAGCCATGGGGATGGCTACACCTTC
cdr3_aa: CASSHGDGYTF

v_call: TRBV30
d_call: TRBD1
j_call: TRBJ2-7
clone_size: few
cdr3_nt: TGTGCCTGGGAAAAGGGACAGGGCCACGAGCAGTACTTC
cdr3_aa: CAWEKGQGHEQYF